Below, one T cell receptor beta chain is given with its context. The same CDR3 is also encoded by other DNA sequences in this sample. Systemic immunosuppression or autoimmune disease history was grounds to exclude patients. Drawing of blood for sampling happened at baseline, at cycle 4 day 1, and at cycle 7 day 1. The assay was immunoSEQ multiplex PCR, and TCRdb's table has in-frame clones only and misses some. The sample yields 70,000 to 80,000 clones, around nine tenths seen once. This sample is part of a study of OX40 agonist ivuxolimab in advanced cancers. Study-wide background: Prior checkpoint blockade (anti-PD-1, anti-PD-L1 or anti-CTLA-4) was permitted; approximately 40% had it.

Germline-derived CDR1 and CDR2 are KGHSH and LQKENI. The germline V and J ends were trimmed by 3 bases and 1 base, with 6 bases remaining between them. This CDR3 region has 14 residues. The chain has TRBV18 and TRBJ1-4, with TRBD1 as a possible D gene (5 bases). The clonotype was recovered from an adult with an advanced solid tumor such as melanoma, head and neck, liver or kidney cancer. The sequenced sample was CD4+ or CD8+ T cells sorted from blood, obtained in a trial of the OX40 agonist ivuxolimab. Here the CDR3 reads CASSPGGTNEKLFF. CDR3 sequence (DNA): TGTGCCAGCTCACCGGGGGGAACTAATGAAAAACTGTTTTTT. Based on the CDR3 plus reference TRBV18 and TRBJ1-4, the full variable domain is NAGVMQNPRHLVRRRGQEARLRCSPMKGHSHVYWYRQLPEEGLKFMVYLQKENIIDESGMPKERFSAEFPKEGPSILRIQQVVRGDSAAYFCASSPGGTNEKLFFGSGTQLSVL.